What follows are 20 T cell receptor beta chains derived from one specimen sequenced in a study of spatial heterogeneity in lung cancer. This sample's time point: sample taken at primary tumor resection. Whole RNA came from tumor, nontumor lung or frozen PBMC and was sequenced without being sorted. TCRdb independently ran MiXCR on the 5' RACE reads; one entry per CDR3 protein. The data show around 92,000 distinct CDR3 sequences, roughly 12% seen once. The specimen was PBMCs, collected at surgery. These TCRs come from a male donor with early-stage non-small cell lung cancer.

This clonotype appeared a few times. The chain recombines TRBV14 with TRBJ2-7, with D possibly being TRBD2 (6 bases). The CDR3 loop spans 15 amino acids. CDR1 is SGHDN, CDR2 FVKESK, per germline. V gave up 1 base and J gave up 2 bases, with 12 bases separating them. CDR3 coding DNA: TGTGCCAGCAGCCAAGGTTATGGAGGGACCTACGAGCAGTACTTC. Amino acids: CASSQGYGGTYEQYF. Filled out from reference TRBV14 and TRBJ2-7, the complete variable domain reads EAGVTQFPSHSVIEKGQTVTLRCDPISGHDNLYWYRRVMGKEIKFLLHFVKESKQDESGMPNNRFLAERTGGTYSTLKVQPAELEDSGVYFCASSQGYGGTYEQYFGPGTRLTVT.

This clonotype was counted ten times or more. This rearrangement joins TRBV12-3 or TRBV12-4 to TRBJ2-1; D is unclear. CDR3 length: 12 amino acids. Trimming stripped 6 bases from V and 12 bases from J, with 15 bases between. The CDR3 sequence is CASSRDQHGQFF. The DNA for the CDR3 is TGTGCCAGCAGCCGAGACCAGCACGGGCAGTTCTTC.

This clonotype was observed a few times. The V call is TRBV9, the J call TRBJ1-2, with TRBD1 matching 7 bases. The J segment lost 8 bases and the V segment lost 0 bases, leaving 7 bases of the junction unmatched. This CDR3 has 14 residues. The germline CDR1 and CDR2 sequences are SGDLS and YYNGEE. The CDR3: CASSVGTGSSGYTF. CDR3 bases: TGTGCCAGCAGCGTAGGGACAGGAAGCAGCGGCTACACCTTC.

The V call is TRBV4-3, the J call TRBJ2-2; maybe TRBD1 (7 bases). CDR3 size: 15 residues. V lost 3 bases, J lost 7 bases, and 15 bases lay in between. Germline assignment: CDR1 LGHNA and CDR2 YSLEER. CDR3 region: CASSQLNRGGGELFF. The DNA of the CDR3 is TGCGCCAGCAGCCAGCTTAACAGGGGAGGCGGGGAGCTGTTTTTT.

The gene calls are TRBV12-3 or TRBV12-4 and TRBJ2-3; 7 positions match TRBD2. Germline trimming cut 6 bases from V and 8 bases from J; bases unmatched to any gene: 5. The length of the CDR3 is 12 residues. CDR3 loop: CASRLTSFTQYF. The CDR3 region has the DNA TGTGCCAGCAGGCTGACTAGCTTTACGCAGTATTTT.

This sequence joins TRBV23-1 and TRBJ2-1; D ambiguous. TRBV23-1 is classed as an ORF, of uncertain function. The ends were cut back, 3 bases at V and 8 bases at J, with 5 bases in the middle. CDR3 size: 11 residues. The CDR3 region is CASSQSHEQFF. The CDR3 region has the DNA TGCGCCAGCAGTCAGTCTCATGAGCAGTTCTTC.

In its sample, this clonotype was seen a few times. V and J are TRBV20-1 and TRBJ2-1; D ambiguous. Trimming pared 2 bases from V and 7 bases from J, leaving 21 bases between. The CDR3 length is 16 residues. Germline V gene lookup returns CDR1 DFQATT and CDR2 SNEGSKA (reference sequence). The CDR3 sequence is CSARSPSGSSRNEQFF. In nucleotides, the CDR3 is TGCAGTGCTAGATCCCCCTCCGGGTCCTCGAGGAATGAGCAGTTCTTC.

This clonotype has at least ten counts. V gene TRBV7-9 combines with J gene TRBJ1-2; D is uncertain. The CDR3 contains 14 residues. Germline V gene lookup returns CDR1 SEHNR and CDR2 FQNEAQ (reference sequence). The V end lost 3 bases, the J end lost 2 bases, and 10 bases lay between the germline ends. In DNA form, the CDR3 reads TGTGCCAGCAGCTTGCAGACACAGAACTATGGCTACACCTTC. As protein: CASSLQTQNYGYTF.

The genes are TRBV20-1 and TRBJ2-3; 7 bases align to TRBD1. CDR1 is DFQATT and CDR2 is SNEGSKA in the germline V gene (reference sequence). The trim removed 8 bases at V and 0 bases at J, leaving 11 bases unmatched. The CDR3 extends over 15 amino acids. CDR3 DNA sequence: TGCAGTACTCCAATTCAGGGGGTTAGCACAGATACGCAGTATTTT. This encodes CSTPIQGVSTDTQYF.

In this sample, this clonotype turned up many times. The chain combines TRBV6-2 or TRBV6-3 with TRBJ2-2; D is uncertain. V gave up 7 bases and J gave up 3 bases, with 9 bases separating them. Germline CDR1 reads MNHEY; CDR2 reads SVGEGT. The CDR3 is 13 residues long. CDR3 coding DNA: TGTGCCAGCAAAACTGGGGACACCGGGGAGCTGTTTTTT. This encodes CASKTGDTGELFF.

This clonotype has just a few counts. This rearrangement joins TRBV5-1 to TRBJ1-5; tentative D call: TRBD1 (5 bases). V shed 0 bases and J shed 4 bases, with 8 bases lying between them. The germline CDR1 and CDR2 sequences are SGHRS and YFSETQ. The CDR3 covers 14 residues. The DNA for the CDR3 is TGCGCCAGCAGCTTGGATGGGGCAAATCAGCCCCAGCATTTT. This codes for CASSLDGANQPQHF.

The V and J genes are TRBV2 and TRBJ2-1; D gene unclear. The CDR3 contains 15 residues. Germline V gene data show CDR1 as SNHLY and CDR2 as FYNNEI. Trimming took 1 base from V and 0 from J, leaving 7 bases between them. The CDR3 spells CASSEEGGSYNEQFF. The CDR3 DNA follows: TGTGCCAGCAGTGAAGAGGGCGGCTCCTACAATGAGCAGTTCTTC.

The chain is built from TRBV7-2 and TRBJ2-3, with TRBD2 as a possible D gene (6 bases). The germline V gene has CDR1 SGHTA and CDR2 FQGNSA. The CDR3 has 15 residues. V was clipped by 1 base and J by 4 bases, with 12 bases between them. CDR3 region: CASSLVASAADTQYF. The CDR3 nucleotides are TGTGCCAGCAGCTTAGTTGCTAGCGCGGCAGATACGCAGTATTTT. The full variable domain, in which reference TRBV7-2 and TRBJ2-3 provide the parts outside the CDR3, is GAGVSQSPSNKVTEKGKDVELRCDPISGHTALYWYRQSLGQGLEFLIYFQGNSAPDKSGLPSDRFSAERTGGSVSTLTIQRTQQEDSAVYLCASSLVASAADTQYFGPGTRLTVL.

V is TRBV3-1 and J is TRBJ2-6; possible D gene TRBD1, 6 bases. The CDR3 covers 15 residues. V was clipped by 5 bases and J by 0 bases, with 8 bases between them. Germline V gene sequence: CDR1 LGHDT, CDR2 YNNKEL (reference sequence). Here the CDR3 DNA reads TGTGCCAGCAGCAGGACAGACTCTGGGGCCAACGTCCTGACTTTC. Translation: CASSRTDSGANVLTF. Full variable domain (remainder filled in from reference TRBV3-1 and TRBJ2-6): DTAVSQTPKYLVTQMGNDKSIKCEQNLGHDTMYWYKQDSKKFLKIMFSYNNKELIINETVPNRFSPKSPDKAHLNLHINSLELGDSAVYFCASSRTDSGANVLTFGAGSRLTVL.

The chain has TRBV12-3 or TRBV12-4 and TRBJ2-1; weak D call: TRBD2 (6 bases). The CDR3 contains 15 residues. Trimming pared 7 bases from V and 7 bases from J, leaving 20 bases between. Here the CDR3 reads CASTPPGVGGNEQFF. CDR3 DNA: TGTGCCAGCACCCCTCCTGGGGTGGGGGGAAATGAGCAGTTCTTC.

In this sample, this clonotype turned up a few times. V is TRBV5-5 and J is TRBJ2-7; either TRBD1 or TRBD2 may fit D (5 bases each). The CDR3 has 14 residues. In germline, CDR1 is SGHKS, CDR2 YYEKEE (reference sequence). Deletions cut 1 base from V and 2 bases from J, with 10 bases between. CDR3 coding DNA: TGTGCCAGCAGCTTGACCGGGGCTGCCTACGAGCAGTACTTC. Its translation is CASSLTGAAYEQYF.

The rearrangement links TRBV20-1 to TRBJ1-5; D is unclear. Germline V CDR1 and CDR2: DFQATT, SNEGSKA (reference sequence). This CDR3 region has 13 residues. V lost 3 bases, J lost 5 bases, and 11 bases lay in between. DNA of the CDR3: TGCAGTGCTAGGGGTAGGGAGTATCAGCCCCAGCATTTT. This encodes CSARGREYQPQHF.

The CDR3 here is CASSLAAQNTEAFF. The CDR3 region has the DNA TGTGCCAGCAGCTTAGCGGCGCAGAACACTGAAGCTTTCTTT. The J gene is TRBJ1-1, the V gene TRBV7-2; no clear D gene. Germline CDR1 is SGHTA and CDR2 is FQGNSA. The CDR3 totals 14 residues. V was shortened by 0 bases and J by 1 base, with 6 bases between the two germline ends.

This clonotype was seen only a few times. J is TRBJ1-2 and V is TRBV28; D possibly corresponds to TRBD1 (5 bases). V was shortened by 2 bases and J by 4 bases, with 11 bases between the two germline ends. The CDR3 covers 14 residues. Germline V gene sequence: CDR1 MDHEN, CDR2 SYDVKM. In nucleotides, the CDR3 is TGTGCCAGCAGTTTAACCGGGGACCGCTATGGCTACACCTTC. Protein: CASSLTGDRYGYTF.

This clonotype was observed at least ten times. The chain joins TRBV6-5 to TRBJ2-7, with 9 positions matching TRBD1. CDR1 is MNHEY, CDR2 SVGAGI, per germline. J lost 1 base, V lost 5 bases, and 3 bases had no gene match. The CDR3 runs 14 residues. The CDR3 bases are TGTGCCAGCAGTCGGGACAGGGCTTCCTACGAGCAGTACTTC. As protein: CASSRDRASYEQYF.